The present T cell receptor (beta chain) was sequenced within a study of control samples from healthy donors and cancer patients. The data were produced by immunoSEQ multiplex PCR, yet TCRdb's version contains in-frame clones alone and is incomplete. The table lists 130,000 or so clones, 92% of them singletons. The germline V gene has CDR1 SGHNT and CDR2 YYREEE (reference sequence). The CDR3 extends over 18 amino acids. Trimming removed 0 bases from V and 6 bases from J, with 23 bases in between. V and J are TRBV5-4 and TRBJ2-3; D may be TRBD2 (6 bases). This TCR came from a woman aged 45-60 years in good health. Material for sequencing was blood. CDR3 sequence reads: CASSLGLARRSGVDTQYF. CDR3 DNA sequence: TGTGCCAGCAGCTTGGGCCTAGCGCGGAGGTCGGGTGTGGATACGCAGTATTTT.